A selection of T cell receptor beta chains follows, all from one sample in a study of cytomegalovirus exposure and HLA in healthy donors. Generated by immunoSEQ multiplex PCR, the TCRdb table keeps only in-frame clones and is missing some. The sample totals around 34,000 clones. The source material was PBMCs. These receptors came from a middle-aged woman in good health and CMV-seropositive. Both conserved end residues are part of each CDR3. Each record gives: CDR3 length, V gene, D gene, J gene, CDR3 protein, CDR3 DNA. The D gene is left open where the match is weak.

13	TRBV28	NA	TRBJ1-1	CASSFSRNTEAFF	TGTGCCAGCAGTTTTTCTAGGAACACTGAAGCTTTCTTT
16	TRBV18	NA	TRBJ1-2	CASSPSDRLWDYGYTF	TGTGCCAGCTCACCTTCGGACAGACTCTGGGATTATGGCTACACCTTC
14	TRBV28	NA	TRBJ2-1	CASVSGGPYNEQFF	TGTGCCAGCGTATCGGGCGGGCCCTACAATGAGCAGTTCTTC
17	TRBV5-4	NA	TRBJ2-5	CASSLAEDYRPQETQYF	TGTGCCAGCAGCTTGGCGGAGGACTACCGTCCCCAAGAGACCCAGTACTTC
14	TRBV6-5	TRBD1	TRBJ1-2	CASSRTGANYGYTF	TGTGCCAGCAGTCGGACAGGAGCTAACTATGGCTACACCTTC
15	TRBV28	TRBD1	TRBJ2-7	CASSAPDRGVYEQYF	TGTGCCAGCAGTGCCCCGGACAGGGGCGTATACGAGCAGTACTTC
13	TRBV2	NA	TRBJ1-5	CASSGALYQPQHF	TGTGCCAGCAGTGGGGCCCTTTATCAGCCCCAGCATTTT
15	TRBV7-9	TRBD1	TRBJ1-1	CASSLRGQGDTEAFF	TGTGCCAGCAGCCTCAGAGGACAGGGGGACACTGAAGCTTTCTTT
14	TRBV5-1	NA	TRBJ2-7	CASSAQGGPYEQYF	TGCGCCAGCAGCGCACAGGGCGGACCTTACGAGCAGTACTTC
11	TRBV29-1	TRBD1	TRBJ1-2	CSVGGGLGYTF	TGCAGCGTTGGAGGGGGCCTTGGCTACACCTTC
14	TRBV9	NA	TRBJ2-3	CASSVVAITDTQYF	TGTGCCAGCAGCGTAGTCGCGATCACAGATACGCAGTATTTT
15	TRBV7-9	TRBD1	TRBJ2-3	CASSPRTGGIDTQYF	TGTGCCAGCAGCCCCAGGACAGGGGGCATAGATACGCAGTATTTT
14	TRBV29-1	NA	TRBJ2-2	CSAQFRTTTGELFF	TGCAGCGCCCAGTTCCGCACCACCACCGGGGAGCTGTTTTTT
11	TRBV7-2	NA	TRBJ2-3	CASRREGTQYF	TGTGCCAGCAGGCGGGAAGGTACGCAGTATTTT
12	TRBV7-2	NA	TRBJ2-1	CASSHPGTEQFF	TGTGCCAGCAGCCACCCGGGGACAGAGCAGTTCTTC